One and the same sample provided the 19 T cell receptor beta chains below, sequenced in a study of T cell changes during pregnancy in multiple sclerosis. Using immunoSEQ multiplex PCR, the repertoire was profiled, and TCRdb retains in-frame clones only, with some absent. The sample comprises tens of thousands of clones, over 90% of which are singletons, and more than 0.8% rests with the top ten. The material sequenced was peripheral blood, taken in the third trimester of pregnancy. These receptors were obtained from a female donor with multiple sclerosis, enrolled in a pregnancy study.

The chain employs TRBV5-5 and TRBJ2-3; no clear D. From germline, CDR1 is SGHKS and CDR2 YYEKEE (reference sequence). This CDR3 region has 12 residues. With 2 bases removed from V and 6 bases from J, the gap between germline ends came to 7 bases. CDR3 region: CASSFPLDTQYF. CDR3 in DNA: TGTGCCAGCAGCTTTCCCCTTGATACGCAGTATTTT. Full variable domain (missing parts from reference TRBV5-5 and TRBJ2-3): DAGVTQSPTHLIKTRGQQVTLRCSPISGHKSVSWYQQVLGQGPQFIFQYYEKEERGRGNFPDRFSARQFPNYSSELNVNALLLGDSALYLCASSFPLDTQYFGPGTRLTVL.

This clone was observed once. This sequence joins TRBV10-1 and TRBJ2-7; D remains ambiguous. The CDR3 sequence is 13 residues long. Germline loops: CDR1 WNHNN, CDR2 SYGVQD (reference sequence). Trimming removed 2 bases at V and 0 bases at J, with 5 bases between. CDR3 region: CASSEDNSYEQYF. Here the CDR3 DNA reads TGCGCCAGCAGTGAGGACAACTCCTACGAGCAGTACTTC.

This clone was detected a few times. The rearrangement links TRBV10-3 to TRBJ1-2; D not resolved. The V end was cut by 4 bases, the J end by 3 bases, with 12 bases between. The germline V gene encodes CDR1 ENHRY and CDR2 SYGVKD. CDR3 length equals 14 residues. CDR3 nucleotide sequence: TGTGCCATCAGTGGGGCGGGCGGTGACTATGGCTACACCTTC. Its translation: CAISGAGGDYGYTF.

This chain connects TRBV28 to TRBJ1-5, with TRBD1 as a possible D gene (6 bases). V lost 5 bases to trimming and J lost 7 bases, with 18 bases between them. Germline CDR1 MDHEN, CDR2 SYDVKM. There are 15 residues in the CDR3. DNA for the CDR3: TGTGCCAGCAGTGTAAACAGGGTACGGTACCAGCCCCAGCATTTT. Amino acid sequence: CASSVNRVRYQPQHF.

This chain connects TRBV4-1 to TRBJ2-7, with 12 bases aligning to TRBD2. The ends lost 6 bases at V and 4 bases at J; junction bases unmatched: 7. This CDR3 region has 15 residues. CDR1 and CDR2 (germline): MGHRA, YSYEKL. In DNA form, the CDR3 reads TGCGCCAGCAGTGTCACTAGCGGGGGGACGTACGAGCAGTACTTC. This gives the protein CASSVTSGGTYEQYF.

This chain's CDR3 is CASSLGRTSGREQYF. DNA of the CDR3: TGTGCCAGCAGCCTGGGACGGACTAGCGGGAGGGAGCAGTACTTC. The gene calls are TRBV6-1 and TRBJ2-7; TRBD2 matches 14 bases. The CDR3 spans 15 residues. Per the germline V gene, CDR1 is MNHNS and CDR2 is SASEGT. The V and J ends lost 6 bases and 7 bases, in that order; junction bases with no gene match: 8.

This clone was counted once. The rearrangement links TRBV12-5 to TRBJ2-4; TRBD1 aligns across 9 bases. This CDR3 is 17 amino acids long. J lost 1 base, V lost 5 bases, and 9 bases had no gene match. The germline CDR1 and CDR2 sequences are LGHNT and FRNRAP. As DNA, the CDR3 is TGTGCTAGTGGTCCTACAGGGGGCAGTGGTGCCAAAAACATTCAGTACTTC. It yields the protein CASGPTGGSGAKNIQYF.

The chain carries TRBV19 and TRBJ2-7, with 10 bases lining up with TRBD1. The V segment lost 4 bases and the J segment 6 bases; nucleotides outside the gene matches: 3. This CDR3 region has 13 residues. Germline V gene sequence: CDR1 LNHDA, CDR2 SQIVND (reference sequence). CDR3 in amino acids: CASSTGQGTEQYF. In nucleotides, the CDR3 is TGTGCCAGTAGTACGGGACAGGGGACCGAGCAGTACTTC.

The chain couples TRBV2 to TRBJ2-7, with TRBD1 identical over 9 bases. The V segment lost 6 bases and the J segment 4 bases; nucleotides outside the gene matches: 4. CDR3 length: 13 amino acids. From germline, CDR1 is SNHLY and CDR2 FYNNEI. The DNA for the CDR3 is TGTGCCAGCAGAGGGACAGGGACTTACGAGCAGTACTTC. Its protein product is CASRGTGTYEQYF.

The genes are TRBV30 and TRBJ1-1; perhaps TRBD1 as D (5 bases). V shed 0 bases and J shed 0 bases, with 11 bases lying between them. Per germline, CDR1 GTSNPN and CDR2 SVGIG (reference sequence). The CDR3 extends over 15 amino acids. CDR3 DNA sequence: TGTGCCTGGAGTGTACGGAGGGGCATGAACACTGAAGCTTTCTTT. Residues: CAWSVRRGMNTEAFF.

This chain connects TRBV27 to TRBJ2-3; 7 bases fit TRBD1. The CDR3 is 15 amino acids. Unmatched junction bases numbered 4, after V lost 0 bases and J lost 4 bases. The germline CDR1 and CDR2 sequences are MNHEY and SMNVEV (reference sequence). The CDR3 is CASSLSTGLADTQYF. CDR3 DNA: TGTGCCAGCAGTTTATCGACAGGGTTGGCAGATACGCAGTATTTT.

This chain connects TRBV19 to TRBJ2-3; 10 positions agree with TRBD2. The germline CDR1 and CDR2 sequences are LNHDA and SQIVND (reference sequence). This CDR3 spans 15 amino acids. The ends lost 6 bases at V and 4 bases at J; junction bases unmatched: 7. This CDR3 is CASRPASGRSDTQYF. The DNA of the CDR3 is TGTGCCAGTAGGCCAGCTAGCGGGAGATCAGATACGCAGTATTTT. The full variable domain, rest sourced from reference TRBV19 and TRBJ2-3, is DGGITQSPKYLFRKEGQNVTLSCEQNLNHDAMYWYRQDPGQGLRLIYYSQIVNDFQKGDIAEGYSVSREKKESFPLTVTSAQKNPTAFYLCASRPASGRSDTQYFGPGTRLTVL.

This sequence joins TRBV6-6 and TRBJ2-7; TRBD1 matches at 8 bases. Looked up from germline, CDR1 is MNHNY and CDR2 is SVGAGI (reference sequence). V lost 10 bases to trimming and J lost 3 bases; unmatched junction nucleotides: 5. The CDR3 is made up of 12 amino acids. In nucleotides, the CDR3 is TGTGCCACCCAAACAGGGGGCTACGAGCAGTACTTC. As protein: CATQTGGYEQYF.

This clone was counted a few times. The V call is TRBV19, the J call TRBJ1-1, with D uncertain. This CDR3 comprises 12 residues. The V gene's germline CDR1 is LNHDA and CDR2 SQIVND (reference sequence). V gave up 4 bases and J gave up 5 bases, with 8 bases separating them. DNA for the CDR3: TGTGCCAGTAGTAGACGGAGGACTGAAGCTTTCTTT. It specifies CASSRRRTEAFF.

The rearrangement joins TRBV18 to TRBJ2-7; tentatively, D is TRBD1 (7 bases). V lost 3 bases, J lost 6 bases, and 18 bases lay in between. The CDR3 has 15 amino acids. Germline CDR1 is KGHSH and CDR2 is LQKENI. CDR3 DNA sequence: TGTGCCAGCTCACCTCTAATAGGACAGGAGGGCGAGCAGTACTTC. Protein: CASSPLIGQEGEQYF.

CDR3: CASSLGSGGYEQYF. CDR3 in DNA: TGTGCCAGCAGCTTAGGGTCAGGGGGCTACGAGCAGTACTTC. V usage is TRBV13 and J usage is TRBJ2-7; 7 bases map to TRBD1. Germline-derived CDR1 and CDR2 are PRHDT and FYEKMQ (reference sequence). Germline trimming cut 0 bases from V and 3 bases from J; bases unmatched to any gene: 2. The CDR3 runs 14 residues.

The chain has TRBV19 and TRBJ2-1; 13 bases agree with TRBD2. The germline V gene has CDR1 LNHDA and CDR2 SQIVND (reference sequence). CDR3 length: 15 amino acids. The V segment lost 5 bases and the J segment 9 bases; nucleotides outside the gene matches: 7. CDR3 DNA sequence: TGTGCCAGTAGTTTCCGGACTAGCGGGAGCGGTGAGCAGTTCTTC. Residues: CASSFRTSGSGEQFF.

This sequence joins TRBV27 and TRBJ2-1, with a tentative D call TRBD2 (5 bases). Germline assignment: CDR1 MNHEY and CDR2 SMNVEV (reference sequence). The length of the CDR3 is 13 residues. The ends were cut back, 5 bases at V and 7 bases at J, with 12 bases in the middle. This CDR3 reads CASSLVSGNEQFF. CDR3 sequence (DNA): TGTGCCAGCAGTCTCGTATCGGGGAATGAGCAGTTCTTC.

This chain links TRBV12-5 with TRBJ2-5; TRBD2 agrees at 7 bases. Unmatched junction bases numbered 8, after V lost 3 bases and J lost 4 bases. Germline CDR1 reads LGHNT; CDR2 reads FRNRAP. CDR3 size: 15 residues. In DNA, the CDR3 is TGTGCTAGTGGTTTTGGGGAGGGCGAGAGAGAGACCCAGTACTTC. Protein sequence: CASGFGEGERETQYF.